These T cell receptor beta chains were read from a single sample in a study of somatic mutations in cytotoxic T cells in rheumatoid arthritis. Assay: immunoSEQ multiplex PCR; the TCRdb copy retains only in-frame clones and omits some. The data contain some 17,000 clones, 70% to 85% of them seen just once; the ten biggest clones take up 15% to 20%. Sequencing was done on a sample of CD8+ T cells sorted from blood. These receptors were taken from an adult with rheumatoid arthritis. Both conserved end residues are part of each CDR3. For some rows the clone size is stated as once, few or many, or as a class when expanded; others skip it.

j_call clone_size v_call cdr3_aa
TRBJ2-7 - TRBV4-1 CASSQVSFRSAYEQYF
TRBJ2-3 - TRBV5-1 CASSLAGRFTDTQYF
TRBJ1-1 few TRBV5-4 CASSLEQINTEAFF
TRBJ2-7 - TRBV6-1 CASSAPIAASYEQYF
TRBJ2-3 - TRBV7-9 CASSLGGLRTDTQYF
TRBJ2-1 - TRBV9 CASSEGAPYNEQFF
TRBJ2-3 - TRBV18 CASSPPRLAGGPRSSDTQYF
TRBJ2-5 - TRBV28 CASSLDSWETQYF
TRBJ2-1 - TRBV6-6 CASSYPTSGINEQFF
TRBJ2-7 - TRBV5-1 CASTSGTGYYEQYF
TRBJ2-1 once TRBV27 CASSSTMAPNEQFF
TRBJ2-7 - TRBV7-6 CASSLFLSGFDEQYF
TRBJ2-1 - TRBV27 CASSFPGQYNEQFF
TRBJ2-3 once TRBV28 CASSLLSGTDTQYF
TRBJ1-1 few TRBV19 CASSIAGSTEAFF
TRBJ1-3 - TRBV6-5 CASSFFGGAGNTIYF
TRBJ1-3 few TRBV19 CASSGASGNTIYF
TRBJ2-1 once TRBV15 CATSRDRGGNEQFF
TRBJ2-7 - TRBV7-8 CASSLRTGAYEQYF
TRBJ2-7 - TRBV11-3 CASSLRGYEQYF
TRBJ2-7 - TRBV19 CASSIGTISYEQYF
TRBJ2-1 - TRBV29-1 CSVEKPYTGRLAKNEQFF
TRBJ2-7 - TRBV6-1 CASSPPSYEQYF
TRBJ2-7 few TRBV15 CATGPGSVYEQYF